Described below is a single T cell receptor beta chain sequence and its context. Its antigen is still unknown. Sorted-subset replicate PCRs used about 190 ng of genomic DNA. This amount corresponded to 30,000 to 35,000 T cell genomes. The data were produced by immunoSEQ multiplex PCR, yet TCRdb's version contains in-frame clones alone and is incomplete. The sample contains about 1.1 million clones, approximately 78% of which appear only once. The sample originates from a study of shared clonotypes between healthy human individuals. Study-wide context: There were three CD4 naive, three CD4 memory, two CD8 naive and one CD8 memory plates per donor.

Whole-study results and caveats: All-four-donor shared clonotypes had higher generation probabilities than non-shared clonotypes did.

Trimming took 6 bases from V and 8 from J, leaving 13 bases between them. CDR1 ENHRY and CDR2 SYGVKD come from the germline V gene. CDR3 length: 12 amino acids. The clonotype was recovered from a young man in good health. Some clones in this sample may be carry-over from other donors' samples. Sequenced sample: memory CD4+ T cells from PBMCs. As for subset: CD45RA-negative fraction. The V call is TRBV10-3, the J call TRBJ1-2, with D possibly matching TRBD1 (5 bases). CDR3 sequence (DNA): TGTGCCATCAGGGGGACCGGAGAAGGCTACACCTTC. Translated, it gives CAIRGTGEGYTF.